This T cell receptor beta chain was recovered during a study of shared clonotypes between healthy human individuals. Produced via immunoSEQ multiplex PCR; TCRdb's table is partial and in-frame only. The repertoire holds around 2,000,000 clones, about 95% seen once, with less than 1.5% in the top ten. Terminally differentiated effector memory CD45RA+ cells were left out of the naive CD8 fraction, which was CD45RO-negative and positively selected for CCR7. The CDR3 runs 14 residues. Germline CDR1 is MGHRA and CDR2 is YSYEKL. With 1 base removed from V and 6 bases from J, the gap between germline ends came to 12 bases.

The sequencing input was naive CD8+ T cells sorted from blood. The receptor comes from a man younger than 35 in good health. The rearrangement uses TRBV4-1 and TRBJ1-1, with D possibly matching TRBD1 (6 bases). The DNA of the CDR3 is TGCGCCAGCAGCCAAGCCCCAGGGGCTGCTGAAGCTTTCTTT. Residues: CASSQAPGAAEAFF.